These 5 T cell receptor beta chains originate from one sample sequenced in a study of response to subunit inactivated influenza vaccine. TCRdb itself ran the RT-PCR reads through MiXCR, one entry per CDR3 protein. The repertoire has hundreds of thousands of distinct CDR3 sequences, 6.5% to 8% of them found once; the top ten carry 10% to 15%. The material sequenced was PBMCs from blood, taken 23 months after vaccination. The origin of the receptors is a man aged 50 to 75 who received an inactivated influenza vaccine.

This clonotype came up a few times. The chain couples TRBV6-1 to TRBJ2-2; TRBD1 matches 9 bases. The CDR3 consists of 14 residues. CDR1 and CDR2 (germline): MNHNS, SASEGT. Trimming removed 7 bases from V and 5 bases from J; junction bases left unmatched: 5. The CDR3 region is CASKTGGWTGELFF. CDR3 DNA sequence: TGTGCCAGCAAAACAGGGGGCTGGACCGGGGAGCTGTTTTTT.

J is TRBJ2-3 and V is TRBV9; D is perhaps TRBD2 (5 bases). This CDR3 comprises 15 residues. Trimming took 1 base from V and 0 from J, leaving 9 bases between them. Germline values: CDR1 SGDLS, CDR2 YYNGEE. CDR3 protein: CASSVLATSTDTQYF. As DNA, the CDR3 is TGTGCCAGCAGCGTATTAGCGACTAGCACAGATACGCAGTATTTT.

This clonotype was recorded once. This chain joins TRBV7-9 and TRBJ2-3; 7 positions match TRBD2. Trimming took 0 bases from V and 2 from J; bases not matched to a gene: 8. Germline V gene lookup returns CDR1 SEHNR and CDR2 FQNEAQ (reference sequence). The CDR3 is 17 amino acids. The CDR3, as DNA: TGTGCCAGCAGCTTAGCGCATGGGGGGGGAATCACAGATACGCAGTATTTT. Amino acids: CASSLAHGGGITDTQYF.

This clonotype appeared many times. This sequence joins TRBV10-3 and TRBJ2-1; TRBD2 agrees at 9 bases. V shed 7 bases and J 4 bases; nucleotides not matched to a gene: 5. The CDR3 totals 14 residues. CDR1 and CDR2 (germline): ENHRY, SYGVKD. In nucleotides, the CDR3 is TGTGCCATCATGCTAGCGGGATCATACAATGAGCAGTTCTTC. Translating it yields CAIMLAGSYNEQFF.

This clonotype was recorded many times. This chain connects TRBV29-1 to TRBJ1-2, with a possible D match to TRBD1 (5 bases). CDR1 is SQVTM and CDR2 is ANQGSEA in the germline V gene. V lost 2 bases and J lost 1, with 11 bases in between. This CDR3 is 14 amino acids long. The CDR3 loop reads CSVEHDRYNYGYTF. Here the CDR3 DNA reads TGCAGCGTTGAACACGACAGATATAACTATGGCTACACCTTC.